A single sample gave rise to the 18 T cell receptor beta chains below, sequenced in a study of cytomegalovirus exposure and HLA in healthy donors. The PCR employed 60 Vbeta primers together with 13 Jbeta primers. The table came from immunoSEQ multiplex PCR; TCRdb's copy has only in-frame clones and leaves some out. The table counts about 58,000 clones; over 2% lies in the top ten. The sequenced sample was PBMCs. The receptors derive from a woman aged 18 to 35 in good health and CMV-seronegative.

This sequence joins TRBV5-1 and TRBJ2-2; 8 nucleotides align to TRBD1. The CDR3 loop spans 15 amino acids. CDR1 SGHRS and CDR2 YFSETQ come from the germline V gene. V shed 5 bases, J shed 1 base, and the junction held 4 bases outside the gene matches. The CDR3 spells CASRAGTGNTGELFF. The CDR3 bases are TGCGCCAGCAGAGCCGGGACAGGGAACACCGGGGAGCTGTTTTTT.

This rearrangement joins TRBV11-1 to TRBJ2-7, with D possibly matching TRBD1 (5 bases). V shed 5 bases and J shed 2 bases, with 10 bases lying between them. The V gene's germline CDR1 is SGHAT and CDR2 FQDESV (reference sequence). CDR3 length: 13 residues. CDR3: CASSPRQPYEQYF. The CDR3 bases are TGTGCCAGCAGCCCAAGACAGCCCTACGAGCAGTACTTC.

The V gene is TRBV7-9, the J gene TRBJ2-7, with TRBD1 as a possible D gene (5 bases). The CDR3 is 12 residues long. CDR1 and CDR2 (germline): SEHNR, FQNEAQ (reference sequence). V was shortened by 5 bases and J by 6 bases, with 11 bases between the two germline ends. The DNA for the CDR3 is TGTGCCAGCAGCCCTCAGGGATCCGAGCAGTACTTC. Residues: CASSPQGSEQYF.

This chain joins TRBV13 and TRBJ2-4; possible D gene TRBD2, 6 bases. CDR3 length: 13 amino acids. The germline CDR1 and CDR2 sequences are PRHDT and FYEKMQ (reference sequence). V was shortened by 3 bases and J by 7 bases, with 10 bases between the two germline ends. The CDR3 nucleotides are TGTGCCAGCAGCTTCGCGGGGAGCAACATTCAGTACTTC. Residues: CASSFAGSNIQYF.

The V call is TRBV4-2, the J call TRBJ2-7; D ambiguous. Germline V CDR1 and CDR2: LGHNA, YNFKEQ. This CDR3 spans 16 amino acids. Trimming stripped 1 base from V and 4 bases from J, with 17 bases between. The chain's CDR3 is CASSQAPTEEFYEQYF. CDR3 bases: TGTGCCAGCAGCCAAGCCCCGACCGAGGAGTTTTACGAGCAGTACTTC.

The V gene is TRBV7-6, the J gene TRBJ2-7; 10 bases match TRBD2. The CDR3 loop spans 14 amino acids. Losses at the gene ends were 5 bases for V and 4 bases for J; bases not matched to a gene: 5. Germline loops: CDR1 SGHVS, CDR2 FNYEAQ. The CDR3 sequence is CASSLTSGLYEQYF. The CDR3 nucleotides read TGTGCCAGCAGCCTGACTAGCGGGCTATACGAGCAGTACTTC.

The chain employs TRBV19 and TRBJ2-5; no definite D call. The CDR3 covers 13 residues. V lost 3 bases and J 3 bases, leaving 8 bases between the germline ends. The germline gives CDR1 LNHDA, CDR2 SQIVND (reference sequence). CDR3 sequence: CASSITVEETQYF. In nucleotides, the CDR3 is TGTGCCAGTAGTATTACAGTGGAAGAGACCCAGTACTTC.

The chain links TRBV6-5 to TRBJ2-1; 11 nucleotides align to TRBD2. Germline loops: CDR1 MNHEY, CDR2 SVGAGI. V dropped 6 bases and J dropped 11; count of bases not matched to a gene: 9. The length of the CDR3 is 14 residues. CDR3 in amino acids: CASSRGLAVGQQFF. CDR3 nucleotides: TGTGCCAGCAGCCGGGGACTAGCGGTGGGGCAGCAGTTCTTC.

The V call is TRBV5-1, the J call TRBJ2-7, with D maybe TRBD2 (5 bases). Trimming cost V 0 bases and J 3 bases, with 13 bases left between them. The CDR3 loop spans 15 amino acids. The germline V gene encodes CDR1 SGHRS and CDR2 YFSETQ. The CDR3 region has the DNA TGCGCCAGCAGCTTGGCCTTGGACGGAGGCTACGAGCAGTACTTC. The encoded protein is CASSLALDGGYEQYF.

The chain employs TRBV4-1 and TRBJ2-1, with D possibly matching TRBD2 (5 bases). Trimming took 3 bases from V and 3 from J, leaving 6 bases between them. From germline, CDR1 is MGHRA and CDR2 YSYEKL. The CDR3 is 13 amino acids. CDR3 DNA: TGCGCCAGCAGCCACCGGGACTACAATGAGCAGTTCTTC. Its protein is CASSHRDYNEQFF.

The V and J genes are TRBV6-4 and TRBJ2-3, with D maybe TRBD2 (6 bases). The CDR3 length is 15 residues. V lost 3 bases, J lost 2 bases, and 12 bases lay in between. Germline V gives CDR1 MRHNA, CDR2 SNTAGT. Here the CDR3 reads CASSEYGGPTDTQYF. The DNA for the CDR3 is TGTGCCAGCAGTGAGTACGGGGGTCCCACAGATACGCAGTATTTT.

This chain links TRBV9 with TRBJ1-2; 8 bases map to TRBD1. Trimming at V came to 4 bases and at J to 4 bases, leaving 6 bases not matched to a gene. The CDR3 totals 14 residues. Germline-derived CDR1 and CDR2 are SGDLS and YYNGEE. The CDR3, as DNA: TGTGCCAGCAGCTCCCTCGGACAGGGCTATGGCTACACCTTC. It codes for CASSSLGQGYGYTF. Combining the CDR3 with reference TRBV9 and TRBJ1-2 gives the whole variable domain DSGVTQTPKHLITATGQRVTLRCSPRSGDLSVYWYQQSLDQGLQFLIQYYNGEERAKGNILERFSAQQFPDLHSELNLSSLELGDSALYFCASSSLGQGYGYTFGSGTRLTVV.

This chain uses TRBV27 with TRBJ1-1, with 7 bases that match TRBD1. After removal of 5 bases from V and 3 bases from J, the junction contained 3 bases not matched to a gene. The CDR3 has 13 amino acids. Germline lookup yields CDR1 MNHEY and CDR2 SMNVEV (reference sequence). The CDR3: CASSMGQYTEAFF. As DNA, the CDR3 is TGTGCCAGCAGTATGGGACAGTACACTGAAGCTTTCTTT.

Notes on this clone: The sample holds other DNA sequences that translate to the same CDR3. CDR3 coding DNA: TGTGCCAGCAGTGCCTATAGGGGTTTAGGCTATGGCTACACCTTC. This translates into CASSAYRGLGYGYTF. J is TRBJ1-2 and V is TRBV6-5, with D possibly matching TRBD1 (5 bases). V was pared by 5 bases and J by 4 bases, with 17 bases between. Germline loops: CDR1 MNHEY, CDR2 SVGAGI. The CDR3 has 15 amino acids.

The genes are TRBV30 and TRBJ2-5, with TRBD1 matching 8 bases. CDR1 is GTSNPN and CDR2 is SVGIG in the germline V gene (reference sequence). There are 14 residues in the CDR3. Trimming cost V 3 bases and J 4 bases; bases outside gene matches: 7. This CDR3 is CAWRRQGIGETQYF. CDR3 in DNA: TGTGCCTGGAGGAGACAGGGGATCGGAGAGACCCAGTACTTC. The variable domain in full, completed from reference TRBV30 and TRBJ2-5, reads SQTIHQWPATLVQPVGSPLSLECTVEGTSNPNLYWYRQAAGRGLQLLFYSVGIGQISSEVPQNLSASRPQDRQFILSSKKLLLSDSGFYLCAWRRQGIGETQYFGPGTRLLVL.

V gene TRBV5-6 combines with J gene TRBJ2-7, with D tentatively TRBD2 (5 bases). The germline CDR1 and CDR2 sequences are SGHDT and YYEEEE. The CDR3 contains 12 residues. Between the trimmed V and J ends, which lost 2 bases and 3 bases, there was a span of 6 bases. CDR3 protein: CASSFEGYEQYF. Written as DNA, the CDR3 is TGTGCCAGCAGCTTTGAGGGCTACGAGCAGTACTTC.

V usage is TRBV7-9 and J usage is TRBJ1-3; unclear D gene. The V gene's germline CDR1 is SEHNR and CDR2 FQNEAQ (reference sequence). V was trimmed by 5 bases and J by 0 bases, leaving 11 bases between them. CDR3 length: 15 amino acids. Here the CDR3 reads CASSPRQVSGNTIYF. The CDR3 DNA is TGTGCCAGCAGCCCCCGACAAGTCTCTGGAAACACCATATATTTT.

This rearrangement joins TRBV29-1 to TRBJ2-7, with D perhaps matching TRBD1 (6 bases). CDR3 length equals 13 residues. V lost 6 bases to trimming and J lost 7 bases, with 19 bases between them. The germline CDR1 and CDR2 sequences are SQVTM and ANQGSEA. This CDR3 reads CSVLRQAQGEQYF. The CDR3 nucleotides read TGCAGCGTACTAAGACAGGCCCAAGGGGAGCAGTACTTC.